Sequencing of this T cell receptor beta chain was carried out in a study of cytomegalovirus exposure and HLA in healthy donors. CDR3 length: 14 amino acids. Deletions cut 5 bases from V and 6 bases from J, with 17 bases between. Germline lookup yields CDR1 SGHAT and CDR2 FQNNGV. The study ran its PCR with 60 Vbeta and 13 Jbeta primers. Using immunoSEQ multiplex PCR, the repertoire was profiled, and TCRdb retains in-frame clones only, with some absent. The top ten hold 1.2% of the sample, which has approximately 170,000 clones, roughly 88% seen once. The TCR sequence derives from a boy aged 2-9 years in good health and CMV-seronegative. V is TRBV11-2 and J is TRBJ2-7; no firm D call. Sequencing used PBMCs. The CDR3 coding sequence is TGTGCCAGCAGCCCAGGCCCCGTCCCGTCCGAGCAGTACTTC. It encodes CASSPGPVPSEQYF.